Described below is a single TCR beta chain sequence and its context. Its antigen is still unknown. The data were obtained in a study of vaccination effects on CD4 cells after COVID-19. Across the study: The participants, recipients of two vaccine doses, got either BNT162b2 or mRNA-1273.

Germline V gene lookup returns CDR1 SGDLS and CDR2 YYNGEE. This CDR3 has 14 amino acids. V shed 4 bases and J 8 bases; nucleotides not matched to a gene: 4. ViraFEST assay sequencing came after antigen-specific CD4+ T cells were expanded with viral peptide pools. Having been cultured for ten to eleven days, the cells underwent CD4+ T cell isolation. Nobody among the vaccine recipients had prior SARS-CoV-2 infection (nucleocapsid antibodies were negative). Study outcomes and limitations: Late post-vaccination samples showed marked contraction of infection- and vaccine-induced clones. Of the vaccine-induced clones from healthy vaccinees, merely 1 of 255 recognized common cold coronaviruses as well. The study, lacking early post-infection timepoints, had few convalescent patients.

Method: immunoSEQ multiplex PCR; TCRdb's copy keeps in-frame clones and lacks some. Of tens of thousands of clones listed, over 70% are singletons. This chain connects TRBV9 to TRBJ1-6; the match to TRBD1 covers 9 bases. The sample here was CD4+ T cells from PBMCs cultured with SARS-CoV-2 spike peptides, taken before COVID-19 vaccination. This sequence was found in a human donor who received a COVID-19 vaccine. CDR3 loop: CASSLQGADSPLHF. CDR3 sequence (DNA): TGTGCCAGCAGCCTACAGGGGGCCGATTCACCCCTCCACTTT. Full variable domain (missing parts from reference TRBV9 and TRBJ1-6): DSGVTQTPKHLITATGQRVTLRCSPRSGDLSVYWYQQSLDQGLQFLIQYYNGEERAKGNILERFSAQQFPDLHSELNLSSLELGDSALYFCASSLQGADSPLHFGNGTRLTVT.